Given below is one T cell receptor (beta chain) in context. In TCRdb, the 5' RACE reads were re-called with MiXCR into one record per CDR3 protein. In the table there are about 240,000 distinct CDR3 sequences, roughly a tenth of which are singletons. These data come from a study of T-cell memory formation after mild COVID-19. Germline V gives CDR1 MNHNY, CDR2 SVGAGI (reference sequence). This CDR3 comprises 17 residues. Deletions cut 2 bases from V and 4 bases from J, with 18 bases between. The receptor's source is a man younger than 30 who had mild COVID-19 (a few samples of this study predate the infection). Cell type and time point are not known. The sample taken for sequencing was PBMCs or a T cell subset sorted from them (not recorded which). The chain combines TRBV6-6 with TRBJ1-3, with D possibly matching TRBD1 (5 bases). Here the CDR3 reads CASSYIRAGHSGNTIYF. The CDR3 region has the DNA TGTGCCAGCAGTTACATTAGGGCAGGGCATTCGGGAAACACCATATATTTT.